Reported below is one TCR beta chain. What it binds is unknown. This sample is drawn from a study of shared clonotypes between healthy human individuals. Study-wide findings and caveats: Several donors shared 4.5% to 6.5% of their naive CD4 clonotypes. Generally, naive subsets came out with larger estimated richness than memory subsets.

Germline lookup yields CDR1 KGHSH and CDR2 LQKENI. With 0 bases removed from V and 7 bases from J, the gap between germline ends came to 16 bases. CDR3 length equals 15 residues. Profiling relied on immunoSEQ multiplex PCR, and the TCRdb table lists in-frame clones only, not all of them. The data show a few million clones, approximately 94% seen once. Memory CD4+ cells were the fraction left after CD45RA+ naive selection. Sequencing was carried out using naive CD4+ T cells sorted from blood. Subset here: CD45RA+ positively selected. The chain recombines TRBV18 with TRBJ2-7, with D tentatively TRBD2 (7 bases). This clonotype was sampled from a man aged 18 to 30 in good health. CDR3 sequence (DNA): TGTGCCAGCTCACCACCGTTCGGGGGGCCCGTAGAGCAGTACTTC. Its protein is CASSPPFGGPVEQYF.